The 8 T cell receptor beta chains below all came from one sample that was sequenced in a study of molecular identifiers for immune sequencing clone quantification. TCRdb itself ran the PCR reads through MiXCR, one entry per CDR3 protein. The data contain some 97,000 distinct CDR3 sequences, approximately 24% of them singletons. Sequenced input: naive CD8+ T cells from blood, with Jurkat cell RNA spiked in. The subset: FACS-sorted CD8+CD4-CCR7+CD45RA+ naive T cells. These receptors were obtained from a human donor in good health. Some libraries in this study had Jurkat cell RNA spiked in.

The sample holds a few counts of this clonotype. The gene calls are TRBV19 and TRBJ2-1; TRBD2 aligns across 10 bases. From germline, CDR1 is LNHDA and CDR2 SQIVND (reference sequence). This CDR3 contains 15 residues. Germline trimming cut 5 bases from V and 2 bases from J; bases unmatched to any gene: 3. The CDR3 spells CASSSGLAAYNEQFF. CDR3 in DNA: TGTGCCAGTAGTTCCGGACTAGCGGCCTACAATGAGCAGTTCTTC.

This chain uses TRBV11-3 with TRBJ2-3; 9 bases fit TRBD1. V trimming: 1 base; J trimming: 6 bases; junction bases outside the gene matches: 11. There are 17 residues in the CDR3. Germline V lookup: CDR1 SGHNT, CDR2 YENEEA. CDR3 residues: CASSLGAGQGPIDTQYF. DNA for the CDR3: TGTGCCAGCAGCTTAGGCGCAGGACAGGGGCCCATTGATACGCAGTATTTT.

For the CDR3, the DNA is TGCGCCAGCAGCCAAGACGGCCCCCAGGGGGGCACTGAAGCTTTCTTT. This encodes CASSQDGPQGGTEAFF. The genes are TRBV4-1 and TRBJ1-1; TRBD1 matches at 7 bases. J lost 4 bases, V lost 0 bases, and 8 bases had no gene match. This CDR3 region has 16 residues. Germline loops: CDR1 MGHRA, CDR2 YSYEKL.

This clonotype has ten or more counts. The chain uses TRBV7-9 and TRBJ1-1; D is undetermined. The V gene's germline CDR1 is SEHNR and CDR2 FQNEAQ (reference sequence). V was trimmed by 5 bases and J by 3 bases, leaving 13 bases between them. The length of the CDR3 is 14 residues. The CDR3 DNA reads TGTGCCAGCAGCCCCTCTGGCCAGTACACTGAAGCTTTCTTT. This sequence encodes CASSPSGQYTEAFF.

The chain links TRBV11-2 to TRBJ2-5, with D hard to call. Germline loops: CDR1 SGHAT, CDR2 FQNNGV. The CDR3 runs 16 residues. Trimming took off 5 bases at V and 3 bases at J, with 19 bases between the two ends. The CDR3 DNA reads TGTGCCAGCAGCCCGCGGCCTGAGAGGTTGGAAGAGACCCAGTACTTC. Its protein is CASSPRPERLEETQYF.

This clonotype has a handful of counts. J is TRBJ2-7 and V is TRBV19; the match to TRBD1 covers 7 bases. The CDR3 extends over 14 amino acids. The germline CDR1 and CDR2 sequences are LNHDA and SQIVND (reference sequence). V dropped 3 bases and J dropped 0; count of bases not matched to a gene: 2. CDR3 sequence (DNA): TGTGCCAGTAGTATCCGGGACAGCTCCTACGAGCAGTACTTC. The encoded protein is CASSIRDSSYEQYF.

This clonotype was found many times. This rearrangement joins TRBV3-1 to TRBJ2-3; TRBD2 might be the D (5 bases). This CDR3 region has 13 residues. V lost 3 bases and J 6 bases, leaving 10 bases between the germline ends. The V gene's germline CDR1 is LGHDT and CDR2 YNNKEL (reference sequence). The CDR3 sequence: CASSHIPGDTQYF. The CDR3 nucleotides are TGTGCCAGCAGCCATATCCCGGGGGATACGCAGTATTTT.

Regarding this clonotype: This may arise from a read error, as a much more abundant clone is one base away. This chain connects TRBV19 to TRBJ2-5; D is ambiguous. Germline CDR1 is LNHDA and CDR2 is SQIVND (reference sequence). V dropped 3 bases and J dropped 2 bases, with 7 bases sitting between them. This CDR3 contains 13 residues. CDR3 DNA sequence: TGTGCCAGTAGTATTCGGTGGCAAGAGACCCAGTACTTC. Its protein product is CASSIRWQETQYF.